The 23 T cell receptor beta chains presented below share a single source sample, sequenced in a study of blood T cell repertoires in COVID-19. Sequencing was performed with immunoSEQ multiplex PCR; in TCRdb, only in-frame clones are kept and a portion is missing. The top ten hold 18% of the sample, which has 20,000 to 25,000 clones, around 90% seen once. Source material: peripheral blood. The source of these receptors is a human donor in a cohort sampled during active COVID-19.

The chain joins TRBV6-2 or TRBV6-3 to TRBJ1-6; tentatively, D is TRBD1 (6 bases). Per germline, CDR1 MNHEY and CDR2 SVGEGT. The CDR3 length is 14 residues. V was pared by 2 bases and J by 14 bases, with 16 bases between. CDR3 region: CASSYQGPPLALHF. CDR3 nucleotides: TGTGCCAGCAGTTACCAGGGGCCTCCTCTGGCCCTCCACTTT.

V gene TRBV6-5 combines with J gene TRBJ2-7; 8 nucleotides align to TRBD2. Trimming took 1 base from V and 2 from J; bases not matched to a gene: 7. The CDR3 runs to 16 residues. Germline CDR1 reads MNHEY; CDR2 reads SVGAGI. The DNA of the CDR3 is TGTGCCAGCAGTTACTTACCCGGGAGGGGAGCCTACGAGCAGTACTTC. Protein sequence: CASSYLPGRGAYEQYF.

The V and J genes are TRBV5-8 and TRBJ1-1; no clear D gene. The germline V gene encodes CDR1 SGHTS and CDR2 YDEGEE. The V gene lost 7 bases and the J gene lost 2 bases, with 15 bases spanning the gap. CDR3 length: 14 amino acids. This CDR3 reads CASFPGWINTEAFF. CDR3 sequence (DNA): TGTGCCAGCTTTCCGGGGTGGATTAACACTGAAGCTTTCTTT.

The rearrangement links TRBV14 to TRBJ2-7; 9 nucleotides match TRBD1. The CDR3 consists of 13 residues. V trimming: 2 bases; J trimming: 6 bases; junction bases outside the gene matches: 2. Germline assignment: CDR1 SGHDN and CDR2 FVKESK. The CDR3 region has the DNA TGTGCCAGCAGCCAAACAGGGGGCGGCGAGCAGTACTTC. It encodes CASSQTGGGEQYF.

Only one count was recorded for this clone. CDR3 sequence reads: CASSQYQGSGNSPLHF. DNA for the CDR3: TGTGCCAGCAGCCAATACCAGGGGTCCGGTAATTCACCCCTCCACTTT. The rearrangement joins TRBV3-1 (or the pseudogene TRBV3-2) to TRBJ1-6; TRBD1 is a possible D gene (6 bases). The V gene lost 2 bases and the J gene lost 6 bases, with 14 bases spanning the gap. CDR1 is LGHDT, CDR2 YNNKEL, per germline (reference sequence). CDR3 length: 16 amino acids.

A single count supports this clone. The chain recombines TRBV13 with TRBJ2-5; TRBD2 matches 12 bases. This CDR3 comprises 15 residues. The germline gives CDR1 PRHDT, CDR2 FYEKMQ (reference sequence). With 4 bases clipped from V and 5 bases from J, the junction kept 5 bases outside the gene matches. The CDR3 nucleotides read TGTGCCAGCAGCTCGCGACTAGCGGGGGAGGAGACCCAGTACTTC. Its protein is CASSSRLAGEETQYF.

This chain joins TRBV5-1 and TRBJ2-2; no clear D gene. Trimming took off 7 bases at V and 3 bases at J, with 16 bases between the two ends. The germline V gene has CDR1 SGHRS and CDR2 YFSETQ. The CDR3 loop spans 15 amino acids. CDR3 amino acids: CASFPGDRDTGELFF. For the CDR3, the DNA is TGCGCCAGCTTCCCGGGTGACCGGGACACCGGGGAGCTGTTTTTT.

The rearrangement joins TRBV7-9 to TRBJ2-7; TRBD1 might be the D (5 bases). The germline V and J ends were trimmed by 5 bases and 3 bases, with 11 bases remaining between them. There are 13 residues in the CDR3. The germline CDR1 and CDR2 sequences are SEHNR and FQNEAQ (reference sequence). The CDR3 is CASSLTANYEQYF. CDR3 bases: TGTGCCAGCAGCCTGACAGCAAACTACGAGCAGTACTTC.

This clone is a singleton in its sample. The chain joins TRBV11-2 to TRBJ1-1; D is ambiguous. This CDR3 has 15 amino acids. Trimming took 1 base from V and 1 from J, leaving 10 bases between them. Germline V gene data show CDR1 as SGHAT and CDR2 as FQNNGV. The CDR3 coding sequence is TGTGCCAGCAGCTTAGTCCGAGGGTCGAACACTGAAGCTTTCTTT. Translated, it gives CASSLVRGSNTEAFF.

This clone has only a few counts. The V gene is TRBV4-2, the J gene TRBJ1-5; D gene uncertain. Between the trimmed V and J ends, which lost 2 bases and 7 bases, there was a span of 9 bases. This CDR3 has 13 residues. Germline CDR1 reads LGHNA; CDR2 reads YNFKEQ. CDR3 sequence reads: CASSQYVEQPQHF. CDR3 coding DNA: TGTGCCAGCAGCCAATACGTGGAGCAGCCCCAGCATTTT.

The chain carries TRBV7-8 and TRBJ1-4; 9 bases align to TRBD1. The CDR3 runs 16 residues. The germline V gene has CDR1 SGHVS and CDR2 FQNEAQ. J lost 5 bases, V lost 0 bases, and 4 bases had no gene match. This CDR3 is CASSLANRGRNEKLFF. The CDR3 nucleotides read TGTGCCAGCAGCTTAGCCAACAGGGGGCGGAATGAAAAACTGTTTTTT.

The rearrangement links TRBV2 to TRBJ2-7; TRBD1 matches at 8 bases. The CDR3 is 13 residues long. The V and J ends lost 6 bases and 1 base, in that order; junction bases with no gene match: 2. Germline lookup yields CDR1 SNHLY and CDR2 FYNNEI. Here the CDR3 reads CASSWTGSYEQYF. The DNA of the CDR3 is TGTGCCAGCAGCTGGACAGGGTCCTACGAGCAGTACTTC. The whole variable domain, remainder taken from reference TRBV2 and TRBJ2-7, is EPEVTQTPSHQVTQMGQEVILRCVPISNHLYFYWYRQILGQKVEFLVSFYNNEISEKSEIFDDQFSVERPDGSNFTLKIRSTKLEDSAMYFCASSWTGSYEQYFGPGTRLTVT.

The chain uses TRBV7-8 and TRBJ2-3, with 8 bases lining up with TRBD2. Losses at the gene ends were 4 bases for V and 6 bases for J; bases not matched to a gene: 6. This CDR3 spans 14 amino acids. Germline CDR1 is SGHVS and CDR2 is FQNEAQ. The CDR3, as DNA: TGTGCCAGCAGCTACCCGGGACTAGGGGATACGCAGTATTTT. Translation: CASSYPGLGDTQYF.

The rearrangement links TRBV5-1 to TRBJ1-6, with TRBD1 as a possible D gene (6 bases). CDR3 length: 17 residues. V was trimmed by 5 bases and J by 5 bases, leaving 20 bases between them. The germline V gene has CDR1 SGHRS and CDR2 YFSETQ. The CDR3 sequence: CASSSNQGQSDNSPLHF. Written as DNA, the CDR3 is TGCGCCAGCAGTTCTAACCAAGGACAGAGTGATAATTCACCCCTCCACTTT.

J is TRBJ1-5 and V is TRBV7-8, with unresolved D. The CDR3 is 16 residues long. The V gene lost 0 bases and the J gene lost 3 bases, with 12 bases spanning the gap. Germline CDR1 and CDR2: SGHVS and FQNEAQ. CDR3 residues: CASSLAGRLNNQPQHF. CDR3 bases: TGTGCCAGCAGCTTAGCGGGCAGGCTAAACAATCAGCCCCAGCATTTT.

This clone showed up just once. The chain is built from TRBV3-1 (or the pseudogene TRBV3-2) and TRBJ1-6; D not resolved. The V end was cut by 4 bases, the J end by 0 bases, with 13 bases between. CDR1 LGHDT and CDR2 YNNKEL come from the germline V gene (reference sequence). This CDR3 contains 17 residues. CDR3 coding DNA: TGTGCCAGCAGCCCCGGGAGTCGGGGCTCCTATAATTCACCCCTCCACTTT. This translates into CASSPGSRGSYNSPLHF.

The CDR3 DNA follows: TGTGCGTCCTCCGCGGCAGGGTCATCCTACAATGAGCAGTTCTTC. This translates into CASSAAGSSYNEQFF. V gene TRBV28 combines with J gene TRBJ2-1, with D tentatively TRBD1 (5 bases). Germline V CDR1 and CDR2: MDHEN, SYDVKM. This CDR3 region has 15 residues. Full variable domain (outside the CDR3, taken from reference TRBV28 and TRBJ2-1): DVKVTQSSRYLVKRTGEKVFLECVQDMDHENMFWYRQDPGLGLRLIYFSYDVKMKEKGDIPEGYSVSREKKERFSLILESASTNQTSMYLCASSAAGSSYNEQFFGPGTRLTVL.

J is TRBJ2-3 and V is TRBV2; no firm D call. Germline assignment: CDR1 SNHLY and CDR2 FYNNEI. This CDR3 has 12 residues. V dropped 3 bases and J dropped 4 bases, with 5 bases sitting between them. The CDR3 DNA reads as TGTGCCAGCAGTGAGAGCGCAGATACGCAGTATTTT. Translating it yields CASSESADTQYF.

The chain employs TRBV11-2 and TRBJ1-5, with D possibly TRBD1 on 5 matching bases. The CDR3 is made up of 14 amino acids. Germline values: CDR1 SGHAT, CDR2 FQNNGV. V was cut by 4 bases and J by 0 bases, with 7 bases left in between. CDR3 in amino acids: CASSSGFSNQPQHF. The CDR3, as DNA: TGTGCCAGCAGCTCAGGGTTTAGCAATCAGCCCCAGCATTTT.

The V call is TRBV6-1, the J call TRBJ2-6, with D unclear. With 2 bases removed from V and 0 bases from J, the gap between germline ends came to 8 bases. The CDR3 runs 16 residues. Germline V gene sequence: CDR1 MNHNS, CDR2 SASEGT. CDR3 in DNA: TGTGCCAGCAGTGAATCGTCTTTCTCTGGGGCCAACGTCCTGACTTTC. Translated, it gives CASSESSFSGANVLTF.

This chain uses TRBV6-6 with TRBJ2-1, with D perhaps matching TRBD2 (5 bases). The CDR3 extends over 16 amino acids. Trimming removed 6 bases at V and 3 bases at J, with 18 bases between. CDR1 is MNHNY, CDR2 SVGAGI, per germline (reference sequence). The CDR3 DNA follows: TGTGCCAGCAGCTCCCCCGTTCGGGGAGACTACAATGAGCAGTTCTTC. This gives the protein CASSSPVRGDYNEQFF.

J is TRBJ1-6 and V is TRBV7-9; D is uncertain. Germline lookup yields CDR1 SEHNR and CDR2 FQNEAQ (reference sequence). Trimming removed 3 bases from V and 0 bases from J, with 18 bases in between. The length of the CDR3 is 19 residues. In nucleotides, the CDR3 is TGTGCCAGCAGCTTTACCATTTCGGGTGGGAGCTCCTATAATTCACCCCTCCACTTT. It specifies CASSFTISGGSSYNSPLHF.

The rearrangement joins TRBV15 to TRBJ1-2; tentatively, D is TRBD1 (6 bases). V lost 3 bases and J 5 bases, leaving 22 bases between the germline ends. The CDR3 totals 17 residues. Germline V lookup: CDR1 LNHNV, CDR2 YYDKDF (reference sequence). CDR3 bases: TGTGCCACCAGCAGCGACCCCAAACCAGGGGTGAGTTATGGCTACACCTTC. It specifies CATSSDPKPGVSYGYTF.